The next 6 T cell receptor beta chains were all read from a single sample in a study of blood T cell repertoires in COVID-19. The protocol was immunoSEQ multiplex PCR, while the TCRdb copy is restricted to in-frame clones and leaves out a portion. The sample has about 160,000 clones, 79% seen once. Input material: peripheral blood. The receptor source for this set is a woman in her sixties or seventies with COVID-19, enrolled during active disease.

This chain links TRBV5-6 with TRBJ2-7; D possibly corresponds to TRBD1 (7 bases). The CDR3 is 14 amino acids. Trimming removed 2 bases at V and 7 bases at J, with 16 bases between. In germline, CDR1 is SGHDT, CDR2 YYEEEE. The CDR3 loop is CASSFLEGAGEQYF. CDR3 DNA: TGTGCCAGCAGCTTTCTTGAGGGGGCGGGAGAGCAGTACTTC.

The CDR3 DNA sequence: TGTGCCAGCATCCCCTTGGAAACAGGGATGGGCTACACCTTC. Translated, it gives CASIPLETGMGYTF. The chain links TRBV7-9 to TRBJ1-2, with D maybe TRBD1 (6 bases). Germline CDR1 is SEHNR and CDR2 is FQNEAQ (reference sequence). V gave up 7 bases and J gave up 8 bases, with 20 bases separating them. The CDR3 extends over 14 amino acids.

The J gene is TRBJ2-3, the V gene TRBV9; 10 nucleotides line up with TRBD2. The CDR3 totals 16 residues. V lost 4 bases to trimming and J lost 6 bases; unmatched junction nucleotides: 11. Germline-derived CDR1 and CDR2 are SGDLS and YYNGEE. The CDR3 sequence: CASSPRSTSGADTQYF. Here the CDR3 DNA reads TGTGCCAGCAGCCCTCGGTCCACTAGCGGGGCCGATACGCAGTATTTT.

The gene calls are TRBV6-1 and TRBJ2-3, with 7 nucleotides matching TRBD1. With V trimmed by 5 bases and J by 0 bases, 5 bases remained unmatched. The CDR3 consists of 15 residues. CDR1 and CDR2 from the germline V gene are MNHNS and SASEGT. CDR3 DNA: TGTGCCAGCAGTTCAGGGGGTTATAGCACAGATACGCAGTATTTT. As protein: CASSSGGYSTDTQYF.

This sequence joins TRBV7-9 and TRBJ2-1; 9 bases agree with TRBD2. The V segment lost 5 bases and the J segment 10 bases; nucleotides outside the gene matches: 15. Germline values: CDR1 SEHNR, CDR2 FQNEAQ (reference sequence). The CDR3 runs 16 residues. The CDR3 sequence is CASSLGSSGRRREQFF. The CDR3 DNA follows: TGTGCCAGCAGCCTAGGTAGTAGCGGGAGACGGCGGGAGCAGTTCTTC. The entire variable domain, with the rest obtained from reference TRBV7-9 and TRBJ2-1, is as follows: DTGVSQNPRHKITKRGQNVTFRCDPISEHNRLYWYRQTLGQGPEFLTYFQNEAQLEKSRLLSDRFSAERPKGSFSTLEIQRTEQGDSAMYLCASSLGSSGRRREQFFGPGTRLTVL.

In its sample, this clone was seen a few times. V usage is TRBV4-1 and J usage is TRBJ2-7; 10 bases match TRBD1. CDR3 length: 15 amino acids. The trim removed 1 base at V and 3 bases at J, leaving 3 bases unmatched. The germline V gene has CDR1 MGHRA and CDR2 YSYEKL. CDR3: CASSQGGTGVYEQYF. The CDR3, as DNA: TGCGCCAGCAGCCAAGGTGGGACAGGGGTCTACGAGCAGTACTTC.